A selection of T cell receptor beta chains follows, all from one sample in a study of monozygotic twins with inflammatory bowel disease. One entry per CDR3 protein, without DNA, is what TCRdb gives after re-calling the 5' RACE reads. The listing contains around 400,000 distinct CDR3 sequences. The source material was blood. Source of these receptors: a human donor with ulcerative colitis or Crohn's disease, or a healthy co-twin of an affected twin (not recorded which). The CDR3 runs from the conserved cysteine through the conserved F or W.

>TRBV28|TRBJ2-1
CAILPGRSYNEQFF
>TRBV18|TRBJ2-1
CASSQTLQGARDNEQFF
>TRBV6-5|TRBJ2-1
CASSSPASGRANEQFF
>TRBV20-1|TRBJ2-1
CSARYSPNNEQFF
>TRBV7-6|TRBJ2-3
CASSLAPREGLMPDTQYF
>TRBV5-1|TRBJ1-6
CASSLNPGGLSPLHF
>TRBV2|TRBJ2-3
CASSAHPDSVTDTQYF
>TRBV6-6|TRBJ2-7
CASSPLGGREGRYF
>TRBV5-1|TRBJ2-2
CASSWRQGGTGELFF
>TRBV7-2|TRBJ2-5
CASSTPEGRGKTQYF
>TRBV10-3|TRBJ1-1
CAIISEMNTEAFF
>TRBV20-1|TRBJ1-2
CSARAPERQARGTNYGYTF
>TRBV6-2/TRBV6-3|TRBJ2-1
CASSYFSYNEQFF
>TRBV12-3/TRBV12-4|TRBJ1-1
CASSQNRDREAFF
>TRBV10-3|TRBJ2-7
CAISRTGTYEQYF
>TRBV3-1|TRBJ1-2
CASSQDSRGRRYTF
>TRBV20-1|TRBJ1-4
CSAPGEPTNEKLFF